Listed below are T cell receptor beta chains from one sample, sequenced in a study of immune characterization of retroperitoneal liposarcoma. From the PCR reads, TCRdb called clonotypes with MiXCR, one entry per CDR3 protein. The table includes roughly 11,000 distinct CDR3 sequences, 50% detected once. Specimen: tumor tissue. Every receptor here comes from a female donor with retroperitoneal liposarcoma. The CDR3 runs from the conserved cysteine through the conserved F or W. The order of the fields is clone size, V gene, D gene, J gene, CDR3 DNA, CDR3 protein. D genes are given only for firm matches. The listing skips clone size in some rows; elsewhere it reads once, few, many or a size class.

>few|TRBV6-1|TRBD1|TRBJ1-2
TGTGCCAGCAGAACCGACAGGGACCCCTATGGCTACACCTTC
CASRTDRDPYGYTF
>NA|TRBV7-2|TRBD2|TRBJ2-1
TGTGCCAGCAGCATTTCGCTGACTAGCGGGAGTTACGAGCAGTTCTTC
CASSISLTSGSYEQFF
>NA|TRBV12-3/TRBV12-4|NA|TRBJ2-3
TGTGCCAGCAGACCTTCGGACAGACCCTACGAGCAGTATTTT
CASRPSDRPYEQYF
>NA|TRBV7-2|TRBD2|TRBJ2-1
TGTGCCAGCAGCTTAGACGGCGGGAGTCTCAAGTACGAGCAGTTCTTC
CASSLDGGSLKYEQFF
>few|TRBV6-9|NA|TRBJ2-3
TGTGCCAGCAGTGGCCTCACAGATACGCAGTATTTT
CASSGLTDTQYF
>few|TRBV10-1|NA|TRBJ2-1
TGCGCCAGCAGCGATCCCCACGGCACGGAGGCCCTGAATGAGCAGTTCTTC
CASSDPHGTEALNEQFF
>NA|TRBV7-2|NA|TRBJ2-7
TGTGCCAGCAGCCCCTGGGGGGTAGCTGTACAGGTAGAGCAGTACTTC
CASSPWGVAVQVEQYF
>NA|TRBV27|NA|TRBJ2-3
TGTGCCAGCAGTCTTGGCGGGATTAGCACAGATACGCAGTATTTT
CASSLGGISTDTQYF
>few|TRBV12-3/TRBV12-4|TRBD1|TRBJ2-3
TGTGCCAGCAGTTTCCAGACAGGGGCCACAGATACGCAGTATTTT
CASSFQTGATDTQYF
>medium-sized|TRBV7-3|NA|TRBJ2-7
TGTGCCAGCAGCTTAATAGGGGCCGATGAGCAGTACTTC
CASSLIGADEQYF
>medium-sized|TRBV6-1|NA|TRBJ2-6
TGTGCCAGCAGTGAGGCGAGGCTCTCTGGGGCCAACGTCCTGACTTTC
CASSEARLSGANVLTF
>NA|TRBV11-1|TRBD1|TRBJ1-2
TGTGCCAGCAGCCCGGACAGGGTGGATGGCTACACCTTC
CASSPDRVDGYTF
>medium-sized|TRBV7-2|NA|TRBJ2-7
TGTGCCAGCAGCTTGATAGGGGTACCGTACGAGCAGTACTTC
CASSLIGVPYEQYF
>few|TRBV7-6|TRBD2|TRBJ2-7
TGTGCCAGCAGCTTAGGCGGGAGCCGGTACTACGAGCAGTACTTC
CASSLGGSRYYEQYF
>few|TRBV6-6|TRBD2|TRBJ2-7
TGTGCCAGCAGTTTGGTAACGGGGGGTTACGAGCAGTACTTC
CASSLVTGGYEQYF
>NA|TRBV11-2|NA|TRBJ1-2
TGTGCCAGCAGCTTAGACAGGGCCAACTATGGCTACACCTTC
CASSLDRANYGYTF
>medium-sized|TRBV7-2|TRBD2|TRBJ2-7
TGTGCCAGCAGCCCCCTACGGGGGGGATCCTACGAGCAGTACTTC
CASSPLRGGSYEQYF
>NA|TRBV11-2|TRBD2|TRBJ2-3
TGTGCCAGCAGCTTCGGTGGGGGGGGCACAGATACGCAGTATTTT
CASSFGGGGTDTQYF
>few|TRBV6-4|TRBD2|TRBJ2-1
TGTGCCAGCACCCCGACTAGCGGGAGTATGGATGAGCAGTTCTTC
CASTPTSGSMDEQFF
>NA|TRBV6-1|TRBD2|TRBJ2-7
TGTGCCAGCAGTGAAGCTGGCGGGCTAGCGGGAGGCAATGAGCAGTACTTC
CASSEAGGLAGGNEQYF
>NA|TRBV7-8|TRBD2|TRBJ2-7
TGTGCCAGCAGCCTTTATGGGCGGGAGGGCCTCGGGAACGAGCAGTACTTC
CASSLYGREGLGNEQYF
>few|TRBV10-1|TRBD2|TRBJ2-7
TGCGCCAGCAGTGAGGCGGGAGCGGCCTACGAGCAGTACTTC
CASSEAGAAYEQYF
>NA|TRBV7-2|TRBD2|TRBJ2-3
TGTGCCAGCAGCCCCCGGGTAGCGGGGAACACAGATACGCAGTATTTT
CASSPRVAGNTDTQYF
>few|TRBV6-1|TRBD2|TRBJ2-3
TGTGCCAGCAGGGGAGGTAGTAGCGGGGTCCGGGATACGCAGTATTTT
CASRGGSSGVRDTQYF
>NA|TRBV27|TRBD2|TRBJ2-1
TGTGCCAGCAGACTAGCGGGAGGTGTAAATGAGCAGTTCTTC
CASRLAGGVNEQFF
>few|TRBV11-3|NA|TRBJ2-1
TGTGCCAGCAGCTTAGGAGGGAGCTCCTACGAGCAGTTCTTC
CASSLGGSSYEQFF
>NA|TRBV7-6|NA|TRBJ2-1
TGTGCCAGCAGCTTAATAGTAACAACCACAAACATTCAGTTCTTC
CASSLIVTTTNIQFF
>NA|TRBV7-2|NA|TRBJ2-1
TGTGCCAGCAGCTTATGGAGTGTGGGCTCTGAGCAGTTCTTC
CASSLWSVGSEQFF
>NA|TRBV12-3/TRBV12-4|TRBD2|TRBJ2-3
TGTGCCAGCAGTTTGGCTAGCGGGAGTGCTACGCAGTATTTT
CASSLASGSATQYF
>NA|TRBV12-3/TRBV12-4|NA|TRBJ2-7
TGTGCCAGCAGCCCTCGACTAGATGGCGAGCAGTACTTC
CASSPRLDGEQYF
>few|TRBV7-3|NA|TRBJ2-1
TGTGCCAGCAGCTTACAGCCCGCGGCCGGGGAGACCCAGTTCTTC
CASSLQPAAGETQFF
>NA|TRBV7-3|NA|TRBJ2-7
TGTGCCAGCAGCGAGGTGGGGGCAAGCTCCTACAATGAGCAGTACTTC
CASSEVGASSYNEQYF
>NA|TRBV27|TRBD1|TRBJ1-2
TGTGCCAGCAGCGCCCGGGACAGCATCTATGGCTACACCTTC
CASSARDSIYGYTF
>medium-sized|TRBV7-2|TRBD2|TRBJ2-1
TGTGCCAGCAGTTTCGGACTAGCGGCGGGCGGCGAGACCCAGTTCTTC
CASSFGLAAGGETQFF
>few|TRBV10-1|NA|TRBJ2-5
TGCGCCAGCAGTGAAGGGGGAGTAGAGACCCAGTACTTC
CASSEGGVETQYF
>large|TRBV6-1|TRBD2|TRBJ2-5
TGTGCCAGCAGTGAAATAGCGGGGGGGCAAGAGACCCAGTACTTC
CASSEIAGGQETQYF
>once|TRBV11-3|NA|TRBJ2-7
TGTGCCAGCAGCCAGGGGCCCTACGAGCAGTACTTC
CASSQGPYEQYF
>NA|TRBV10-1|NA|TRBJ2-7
TGCGCCAGCAGTGAGTCGAGAGAGCGCGAGCAGTACTTC
CASSESREREQYF
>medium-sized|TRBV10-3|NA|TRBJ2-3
TGTGCCATCAGTGAGCGCTCACTTAAGGATACAGGAGATACGCAGTATTTT
CAISERSLKDTGDTQYF
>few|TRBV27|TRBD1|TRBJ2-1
TGTGCCAGCAGTTCCGGGACAGGGCGTAGCAATGAGCAGTTCTTC
CASSSGTGRSNEQFF
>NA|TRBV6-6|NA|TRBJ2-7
TGTGCCAGCAGTTACGGCGGAGACAATGAGCAGTACTTC
CASSYGGDNEQYF
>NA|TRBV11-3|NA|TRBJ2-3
TGTGCCAGCAGCTTTGTCGGGGACGAGCAGTACTTT
CASSFVGDEQYF
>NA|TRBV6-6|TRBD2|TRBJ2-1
TGTGCCAGCAGACAAATAGCGGGAGAGATCCAAGAGACCCAGTTCTTC
CASRQIAGEIQETQFF
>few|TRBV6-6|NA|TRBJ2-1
TGTGCCAGCAGTTCTGCGGGGGCCTCCTACAATGAGCAGTTCTTC
CASSSAGASYNEQFF
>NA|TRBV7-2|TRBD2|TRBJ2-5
TGTGCCAGCAGCTTAGCGCGACTAGCGGGGGGTGGGGAGACCCAGTACTTC
CASSLARLAGGGETQYF
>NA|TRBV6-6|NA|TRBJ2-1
TGTGCCAGCAGTTACCGACGCACGGGGGTGCCCCAGTTCTTC
CASSYRRTGVPQFF
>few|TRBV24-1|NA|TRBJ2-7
TGTGCCACCTCCGGCGGACCGGGGGCTACAAGGGAGCAGTACTTC
CATSGGPGATREQYF
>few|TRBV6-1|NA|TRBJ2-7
TGTGCCATAAGACTAGGGGCTTACGAGCAGTACTTC
CAIRLGAYEQYF
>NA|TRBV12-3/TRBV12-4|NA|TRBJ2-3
TGTGCCAGCAACAAGATTGGGCTAGCGCGCACAGATACGCAGTATTTT
CASNKIGLARTDTQYF
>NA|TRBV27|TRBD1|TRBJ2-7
TGTGCCAGCAGTTTAGGGACAGATGCCTACGAGCAGTACTTC
CASSLGTDAYEQYF
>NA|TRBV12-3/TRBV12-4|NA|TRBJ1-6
TGTGCCAGCAGATCCTCGTATTCACCCCTCCACTTT
CASRSSYSPLHF
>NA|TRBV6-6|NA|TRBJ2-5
TGTGCCAGCAGTTACGGGGCTAGTTTGGAGACCCAGTACTTC
CASSYGASLETQYF
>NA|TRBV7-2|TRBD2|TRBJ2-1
TGTGCCAGCAGCTTAGTCGGCGGGGGGGCTCACAATGAGCAGTTCTTC
CASSLVGGGAHNEQFF
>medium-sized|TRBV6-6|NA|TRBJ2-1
TGTGCCAGCAGTTACTCCCAGGGGCTTGAGCAGTTCTTC
CASSYSQGLEQFF